This TCR beta chain was captured by sequencing in a study of cytomegalovirus exposure and HLA in healthy donors (dated by TCRdb to about 2017). Background for the entire study: According to an earlier analysis of 587 of the donors, some 170 million T cells yielded over 100 million unique TCR beta sequences and approximately 300 Gb of sequence data. About 330 gigabases of sequencing data and 70 million to 100 million unique TCR sequences made up an early release that covered around 640 HLA-typed donors. Of the approximately 400 genotyped donors, more than 75% were placed in the genetic ancestry cluster associated with self-reported Caucasian donors. The aim of the study was to test whether cataloging public T cell receptors could identify signatures of past pathogen exposure. Using immunosequencing, the study profiled T cell repertoires from 500 to 800 subjects and related those repertoires to cytomegalovirus serostatus. In addition to the first cohort of roughly 670 subjects, a separate validation cohort of 120 different subjects was used. High-throughput TCR immunosequencing, statistical association of individual TCRs with disease status, and machine learning were combined to predict cytomegalovirus infection status. A later analysis re-examined previously published TCR beta repertoires from around 670 donors and added high-resolution HLA genotyping to investigate patterns of TCR occurrence. In the later analysis, no new phenotypic data were used to find candidate immune exposures; instead, reliance was placed on TCR beta sequences and their occurrence across donors. To decide whether each TCR beta V gene segment behaved as functional or pseudogenic, an earlier analysis of some 600 of the donors relied on high-throughput TCR beta sequencing. Donor age, sex, ethnicity and CMV serostatus were collected together with the repertoire data. A later genetic analysis took genome-wide SNP genotypes for about 55% of the roughly 670 donors and used that subset as a discovery cohort. Every discovery cohort repertoire had been produced on one sequencing platform. Both class I and class II loci were covered by HLA typing, at four-digit resolution. Typing coverage varied by locus: roughly 620-640 donors for A, B, C, DRB1 and DQB1; roughly 560 for DQA1; more than 600 for DPA1; roughly 450 for DPB1. Roughly five DR-DQ haplotypes were handled as single units for association and clustering, since linkage in the cohort was strong. Across 398 genotyped donors of the cohort, an average of 235,054 unique TCR beta nucleotide sequences per donor were sequenced, and around 20% of those sequences were non-productive.

What the research found in general, with its limitations: Because counts were too low, about 15 rarely observed V segments, including chromosome 9 orphons, were left out of the earlier analysis of 587 of the donors. Because HLA typing was unavailable for some donors at each locus, only the typed subset was used in association tests. Across donors, most TCR sequences were observed very rarely, whereas some public TCRs were present in many individuals. Immune exposure information for the cohort was limited to CMV serostatus. Assigning TCR associations to individual alleles was difficult when HLA alleles, especially DR and DQ, strongly co-occurred. In an earlier analysis of 450 to 750 of the donors, most TCR beta V segments appeared in productive rearrangements about 87% or about 30% of the time, broadly matching IMGT annotations. Correlated functional status among segregating V segments might reflect linkage disequilibrium, but an unknown experimental factor could not be ruled out. Compared with the roughly 710-donor mean, donors in an Asian-associated ancestry cluster had fewer N-insertions in productive TCRs, according to a later genetic analysis. Some IMGT-functional V segments, including TRBV6-2 and TRBV6-3, could not be told apart with the 87-base-pair reads, so those segments were excluded. In a later analysis, TCR association rates were found to vary across HLA loci, with the most associated TCRs seen for DRB1 alleles and the fewest for HLA-C alleles. A few of the identified cytomegalovirus-associated TCR beta chains were confirmed in vitro to be specific for cytomegalovirus antigens. The presence/absence analyses assumed that sequencing depth was roughly uniform across donors, and that assumption may not be true. In a later analysis, most CMV-associated TCR beta chains were found to appear HLA-restricted, with HLA associations seemingly driven largely by CMV exposure. A cluster of highly shared sequence variants was judged likely to represent a technical artifact of the sequencing pipeline. In a later analysis, 16,951 TCR beta sequences were associated with specific HLA alleles at a false discovery rate of 0.05. A total of 164 TCR beta chains were listed by the study as associated with cytomegalovirus. Only TCR beta chains were sequenced in this cohort, and the absence of alpha or paired-chain data limited detectable features. A later genetic analysis associated a missense DCLRE1C variant with V-gene and J-gene trimming of TCR beta chains, and an independent cohort replicated the association. Compared with equally common non-associated chains, HLA-associated TCR beta chains in a later analysis were more clonally expanded and had lower generation probabilities. The classifier was reported to diagnose cytomegalovirus status with high specificity and sensitivity in both the original cohort and the validation cohort. It was suggested by the authors that the approach could potentially be generalized to other disease states and immunological phenotypes. A further reported finding was that TCR beta sequences accurately predicted the HLA-A and HLA-B alleles for most subjects in the first cohort. A later analysis reported that several top co-occurrence clusters appeared linked to parvovirus B19, influenza, CMV and Epstein-Barr virus.

Receptor amplification or capture employed the immunoSEQ multiplex PCR assay. For the multiplex PCR, a mixture combining 60 forward primers for TCR Vbeta segments and 13 reverse primers for TCR Jbeta segments was used. Amplification of the CDR3 region of rearranged TCR beta genes was performed with a multiplex PCR assay on genomic DNA. Amplified TCR beta libraries were sequenced as 87-base-pair reads on the Illumina HiSeq System. Per the source publication's procedure: Across the roughly 600 repertoires, a later analysis counted about 81 million unique TCR beta chains, roughly 11 million of which were shared by at least two donors. A nearest-neighbor algorithm error-corrected the raw reads and collapsed the reads into unique sequences, merging closely related sequences to remove PCR and sequencing errors. Alignment of CDR3 sequences to IMGT reference sequences was used to assign V, D and J gene segments. For a sequence to be retained, at least a six-nucleotide match to both a V gene segment and a J gene segment was required. Rearrangements were classified as productive when the CDR3 lacked stop codons and remained in frame with V and J, and all other rearrangements were classified as non-productive. CDR3 was defined according to IMGT convention as the region running from the second conserved V-encoded cysteine to the conserved J-encoded phenylalanine. The earlier analysis of 550 to 650 of the donors excluded any sequence lacking an unambiguous match to a single V gene segment. An earlier analysis of a few hundred of the donors classified V segments as functional when productive rearrangements were above 56.7% and as segregating when the standard deviation between donors was above 5%. A statistical classification framework was developed to diagnose cytomegalovirus status using the catalog of TCR beta chain sequences. V and J gene assignment, in a later analysis, came from comparing TCR nucleotide sequences with IMGT/GENE-DB human TR gene sequences. A later analysis assigned CDR3 sequences and most-parsimonious VDJ recombination scenarios with the TCRdist pipeline. A later analysis defined each TCR beta chain by its CDR3 amino acid sequence plus V-gene family, and excluded reads lacking a unique V-gene family. To address suspected cross-contamination and a sequencing artifact, a later analysis removed 592 highly shared, low-generation-probability nucleotide sequences. In a later analysis, a clonal expansion index was calculated for each public chain from normalized within-repertoire ranks of inferred template counts. Generation probabilities in a later analysis came from a VDJ recombination model fitted to out-of-frame rearrangements, and those results were checked against IGoR. In a later analysis, hypergeometric tests were used to score TCR-TCR, TCR-HLA and TCR-CMV co-occurrence, with a repertoire-size bias correction applied to TCR pairs. False discovery rates were estimated in a later analysis by permuting HLA or CMV assignments 20 times. In a later analysis, co-occurring TCRs were grouped with DBSCAN, and TCRdist sequence similarity was added when clustering was performed within HLA-allele-positive subsets. Co-occurrence clustering excluded repertoires with fewer than 30,000 or more than 120,000 public chains, plus five with anomalous nucleotide sharing. TCRdb mirrors the immuneACCESS table, restricted to in-frame sequences. Some clones are absent from its copies; in checked studies, under half trace to an unresolved V gene, and the reason for the others is unknown. V and J calls and clone size follow that table, whereas D and trimming were derived from the DNA. This sample lists around 150,000 clones; around 84% were detected once. The ten largest make up approximately 3.1% of the sample.

The cohort consisted of 600 to 700 healthy bone marrow donors. Cohort members were all nominally healthy when sampled, although unrecorded immune exposures were likely present. The donor was CMV seronegative and was included in the group of 352 seronegative cohort members. A peripheral blood sample was collected from each donor, and TCR beta sequencing was performed on peripheral blood mononuclear cells. Genomic DNA was extracted from the blood cell samples with the Qiagen DNeasy Blood Extraction Kit. The germline V gene yields SGHAT for CDR1 and FQNNGV for CDR2. Including the terminal cysteine and phenylalanine, the CDR3 comprises 14 residues. Only the CDR3 DNA is retained, 42 bases long and in frame from the first base. Germline trimming amounts to 5 bases on V and 4 bases on J, with 3 as the count of junction bases outside the gene matches. Of note for this clone: Its antigen specificity is not known. Per-nucleotide qualities are absent, and no much larger clonotype sits a single base away.

The sequencing input was PBMCs. This TCR came from a middle-aged woman in good health and CMV-seronegative. The sequence is built from TRBV11-2 and TRBJ2-1; 9 bases in the middle match TRBD1. The CDR3 protein: CASSPGTGYNEQFF. The DNA is TGTGCCAGCAGCCCGGGGACAGGGTACAATGAGCAGTTCTTC.